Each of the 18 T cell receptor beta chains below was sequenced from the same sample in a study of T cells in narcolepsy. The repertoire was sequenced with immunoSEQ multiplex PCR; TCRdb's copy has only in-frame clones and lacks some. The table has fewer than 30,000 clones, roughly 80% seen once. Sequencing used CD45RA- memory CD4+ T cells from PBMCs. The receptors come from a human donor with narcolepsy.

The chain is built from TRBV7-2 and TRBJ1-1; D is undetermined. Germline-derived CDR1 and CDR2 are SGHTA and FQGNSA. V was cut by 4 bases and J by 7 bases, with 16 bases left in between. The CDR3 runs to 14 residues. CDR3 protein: CASSSNRGSIEAFF. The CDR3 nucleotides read TGTGCCAGCAGCTCCAATAGAGGGTCCATTGAAGCTTTCTTT.

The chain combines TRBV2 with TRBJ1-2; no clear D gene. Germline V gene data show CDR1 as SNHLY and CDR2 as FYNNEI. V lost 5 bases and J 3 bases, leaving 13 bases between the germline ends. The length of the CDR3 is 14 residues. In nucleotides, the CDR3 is TGTGCCAGCAGTTCCCCAGGCACCTACTATGGCTACACCTTC. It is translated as CASSSPGTYYGYTF.

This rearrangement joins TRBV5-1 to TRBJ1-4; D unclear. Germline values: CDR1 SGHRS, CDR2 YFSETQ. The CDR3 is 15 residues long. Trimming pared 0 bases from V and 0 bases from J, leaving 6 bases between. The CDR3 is CASSLVGSTNEKLFF. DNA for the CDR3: TGCGCCAGCAGCTTGGTCGGTTCAACTAATGAAAAACTGTTTTTT.

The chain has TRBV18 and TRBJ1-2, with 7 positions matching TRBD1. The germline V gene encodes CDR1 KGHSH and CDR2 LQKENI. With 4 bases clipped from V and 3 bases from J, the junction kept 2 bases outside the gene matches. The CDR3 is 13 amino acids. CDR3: CASSLDRDYGYTF. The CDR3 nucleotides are TGTGCCAGCTCACTTGACAGGGACTATGGCTACACCTTC.

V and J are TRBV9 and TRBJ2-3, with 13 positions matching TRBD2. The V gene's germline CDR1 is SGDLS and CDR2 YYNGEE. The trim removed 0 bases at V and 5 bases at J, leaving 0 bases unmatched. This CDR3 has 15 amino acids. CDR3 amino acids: CASSVGLAGGDTQYF. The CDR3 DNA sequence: TGTGCCAGCAGCGTAGGACTAGCGGGGGGAGATACGCAGTATTTT.

The CDR3, as DNA: TGTGCCAGCAGCCAAGGTGGACAAGCCTACGAGCAGTACTTC. Its protein product is CASSQGGQAYEQYF. The chain couples TRBV14 to TRBJ2-7, with D possibly matching TRBD1 (5 bases). V lost 1 base, J lost 2 bases, and 9 bases lay in between. Germline V gives CDR1 SGHDN, CDR2 FVKESK. The CDR3 length is 14 residues.

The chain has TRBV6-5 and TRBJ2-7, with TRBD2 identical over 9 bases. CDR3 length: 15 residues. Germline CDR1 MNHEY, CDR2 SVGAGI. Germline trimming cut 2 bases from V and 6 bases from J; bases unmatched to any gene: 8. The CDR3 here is CASSYRGGRAVEQYF. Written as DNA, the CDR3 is TGTGCCAGCAGTTACAGGGGCGGGAGGGCCGTCGAGCAGTACTTC.

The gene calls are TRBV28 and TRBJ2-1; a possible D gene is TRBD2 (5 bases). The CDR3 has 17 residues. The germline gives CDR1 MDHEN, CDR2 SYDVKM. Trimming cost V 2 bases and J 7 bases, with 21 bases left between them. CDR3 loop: CASSLRPFEGSSNEQFF. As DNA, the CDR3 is TGTGCCAGCAGTTTACGTCCTTTTGAGGGTTCGAGTAATGAGCAGTTCTTC.

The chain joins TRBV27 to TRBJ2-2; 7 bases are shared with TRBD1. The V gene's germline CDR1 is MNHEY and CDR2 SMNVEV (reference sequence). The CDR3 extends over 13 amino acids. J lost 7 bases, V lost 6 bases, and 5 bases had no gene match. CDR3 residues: CASREQGYGELFF. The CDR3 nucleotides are TGTGCCAGCAGGGAACAGGGGTACGGGGAGCTGTTTTTT.

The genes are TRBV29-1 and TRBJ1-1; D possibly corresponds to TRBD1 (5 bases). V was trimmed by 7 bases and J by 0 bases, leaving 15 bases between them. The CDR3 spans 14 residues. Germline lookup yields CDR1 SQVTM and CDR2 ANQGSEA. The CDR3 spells CSGSTGPMNTEAFF. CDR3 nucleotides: TGCAGCGGGAGCACGGGACCCATGAACACTGAAGCTTTCTTT.

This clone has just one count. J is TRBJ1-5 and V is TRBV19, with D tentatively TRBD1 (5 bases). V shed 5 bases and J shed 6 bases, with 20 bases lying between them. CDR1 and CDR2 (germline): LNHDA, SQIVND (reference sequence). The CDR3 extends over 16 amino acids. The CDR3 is CASSDLWQGGSQPQHF. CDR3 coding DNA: TGTGCCAGTAGTGATCTATGGCAGGGAGGTAGTCAGCCCCAGCATTTT.

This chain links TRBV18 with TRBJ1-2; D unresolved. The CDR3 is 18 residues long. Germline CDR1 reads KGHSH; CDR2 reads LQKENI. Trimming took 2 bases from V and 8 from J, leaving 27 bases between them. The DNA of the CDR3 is TGTGCCAGCTCACCAACGAGGGCACGGATGGCCATACGAGACGGCTACACCTTC. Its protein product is CASSPTRARMAIRDGYTF.

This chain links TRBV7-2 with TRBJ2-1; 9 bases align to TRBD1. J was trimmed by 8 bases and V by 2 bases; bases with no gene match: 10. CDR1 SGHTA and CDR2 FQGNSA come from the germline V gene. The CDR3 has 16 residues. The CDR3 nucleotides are TGTGCCAGCAGCTTATGGTCCGGGACAGGGAGAGATGAGCAGTTCTTC. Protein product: CASSLWSGTGRDEQFF.

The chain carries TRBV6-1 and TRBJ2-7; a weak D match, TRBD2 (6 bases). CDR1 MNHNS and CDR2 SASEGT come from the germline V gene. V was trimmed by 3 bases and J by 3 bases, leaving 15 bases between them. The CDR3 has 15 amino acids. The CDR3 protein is CASSEAPGLHYEQYF. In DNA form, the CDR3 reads TGTGCCAGCAGTGAGGCGCCGGGACTTCACTACGAGCAGTACTTC.

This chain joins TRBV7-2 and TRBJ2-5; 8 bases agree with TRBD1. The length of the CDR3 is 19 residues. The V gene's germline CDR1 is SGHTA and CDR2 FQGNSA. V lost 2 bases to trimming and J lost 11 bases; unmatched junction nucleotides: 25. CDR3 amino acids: CASSLRPGTGILRGSEQYF. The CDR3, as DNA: TGTGCCAGCAGCTTAAGACCCGGGACAGGAATTTTAAGGGGCTCTGAGCAGTACTTC.

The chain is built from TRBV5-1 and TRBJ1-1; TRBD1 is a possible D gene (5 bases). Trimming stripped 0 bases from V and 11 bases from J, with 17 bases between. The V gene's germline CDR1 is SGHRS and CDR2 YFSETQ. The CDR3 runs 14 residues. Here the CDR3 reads CASSLDGTGGEAFF. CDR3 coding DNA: TGCGCCAGCAGCTTGGATGGAACGGGGGGAGAGGCTTTCTTT. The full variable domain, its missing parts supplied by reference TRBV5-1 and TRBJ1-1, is KAGVTQTPRYLIKTRGQQVTLSCSPISGHRSVSWYQQTPGQGLQFLFEYFSETQRNKGNFPGRFSGRQFSNSRSEMNVSTLELGDSALYLCASSLDGTGGEAFFGQGTRLTVV.

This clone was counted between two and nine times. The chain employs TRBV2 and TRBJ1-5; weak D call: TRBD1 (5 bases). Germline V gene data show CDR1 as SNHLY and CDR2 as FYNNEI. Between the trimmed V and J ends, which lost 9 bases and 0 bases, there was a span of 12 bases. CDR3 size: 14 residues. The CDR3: CARGGRDSNQPQHF. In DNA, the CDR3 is TGTGCCAGGGGGGGTAGAGATAGCAATCAGCCCCAGCATTTT.

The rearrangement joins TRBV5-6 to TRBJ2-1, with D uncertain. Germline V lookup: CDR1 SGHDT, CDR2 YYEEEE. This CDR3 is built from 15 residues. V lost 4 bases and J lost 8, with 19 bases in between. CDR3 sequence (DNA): TGTGCCAGCAGCCTCGGGCACCTCCTTCGCGATGAGCAGTTCTTC. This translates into CASSLGHLLRDEQFF. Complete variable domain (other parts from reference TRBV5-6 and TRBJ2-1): DAGVTQSPTHLIKTRGQQVTLRCSPKSGHDTVSWYQQALGQGPQFIFQYYEEEERQRGNFPDRFSGHQFPNYSSELNVNALLLGDSALYLCASSLGHLLRDEQFFGPGTRLTVL.